These 7 T cell receptor beta chains were all obtained from the same sample, sequenced in a study of blood T cells in healthy people across ages. A sample-barcoded 5' primer and a J-beta primer mix were used in a second PCR of roughly 7 to 11 cycles. TCRdb re-analysed the 5' RACE reads in MiXCR, keeping a single row per CDR3 protein. In the table there are 550,000 to 750,000 distinct CDR3 sequences, over 20% of which are singletons. Sequenced input: blood. All receptors derive from a man aged 70 or older in good health.

This clonotype was picked up a small number of times. V gene TRBV20-1 combines with J gene TRBJ2-5; D is perhaps TRBD1 (6 bases). The DNA end is more similar to TRBJ2-1, so the J call may be wrong. The CDR3 runs to 15 residues. Germline CDR1 DFQATT, CDR2 SNEGSKA (reference sequence). CDR3 sequence (DNA): TGCAGTGCTAGAGCCCTCCGGACAGCTTACAATGAGCAGTTCTTC. Residues: CSARALRTAYNEQFF.

V and J are TRBV20-1 and TRBJ2-3; TRBD2 agrees at 7 bases. The CDR3 is made up of 16 amino acids. The V and J ends lost 0 bases and 3 bases, in that order; junction bases with no gene match: 9. Germline-derived CDR1 and CDR2 are DFQATT and SNEGSKA (reference sequence). CDR3 sequence reads: CSARDSRTSRTDTQYF. The CDR3 DNA is TGCAGTGCTAGAGATAGTAGGACTAGTCGGACAGATACGCAGTATTTT.

This chain connects TRBV27 to TRBJ2-7; possibly TRBD1 or TRBD2 for D (5 bases each). V was clipped by 5 bases and J by 1 base, with 15 bases between them. Germline V lookup: CDR1 MNHEY, CDR2 SMNVEV (reference sequence). This CDR3 contains 15 residues. The CDR3 DNA reads as TGTGCCAGCAGTACCCTGAGGGGTTCTTCCTACGAGCAGTACTTC. This translates into CASSTLRGSSYEQYF.

This clonotype was seen more than once but under ten times. V usage is TRBV20-1 and J usage is TRBJ1-5; D ambiguous. CDR3 length equals 14 residues. Germline V gene lookup returns CDR1 DFQATT and CDR2 SNEGSKA (reference sequence). Trimming pared 0 bases from V and 0 bases from J, leaving 6 bases between. The CDR3 region has the DNA TGCAGTGCTAGAGATTTTAATAGCAATCAGCCCCAGCATTTT. It codes for CSARDFNSNQPQHF.

V and J are TRBV12-3 or TRBV12-4 and TRBJ2-5; maybe TRBD1 (5 bases). The J call may not be correct, given that the DNA end is closer to TRBJ2-1. This CDR3 has 13 amino acids. The DNA for the CDR3 is TGTGCCAGCAGTTCCCCTCCAGGGTCAGAGCAGTTCTTC. It encodes CASSSPPGSEQFF.

This clonotype was found a few times. The chain couples TRBV4-1 to TRBJ2-7, with 9 bases identical to TRBD2. The CDR3 extends over 18 amino acids. The germline gives CDR1 MGHRA, CDR2 YSYEKL. V was clipped by 0 bases and J by 2 bases; unmatched bases: 11. The CDR3 spells CASSQDQVGTSWAYEQYF. For the CDR3, the DNA is TGCGCCAGCAGCCAAGATCAGGTGGGGACTAGCTGGGCCTACGAGCAGTACTTC.

The genes are TRBV3-1 and TRBJ2-3, with TRBD2 matching 9 bases. This CDR3 has 15 residues. V gave up 1 base and J gave up 5 bases; unmatched junction bases: 4. Germline CDR1 is LGHDT and CDR2 is YNNKEL (reference sequence). The CDR3 region has the DNA TGTGCCAGCAGCCAAGGAGCGGGAGGCCGAGATACGCAGTATTTT. As protein: CASSQGAGGRDTQYF.